Given below is one T cell receptor beta chain in context. This entry is derived from a study of blood T cell repertoires in COVID-19. Study at large: From T cells, B-cell-depleted T cells, or PBMCs came the material, which was cDNA or gDNA.

Libraries were prepared by immunoSEQ multiplex PCR; TCRdb keeps only in-frame clonotypes and omits some of them. The data contain over 250,000 clones, roughly 85% of them singletons. Trimming took 4 bases from V and 6 from J, leaving 10 bases between them. CDR3 length equals 12 residues. The germline V gene encodes CDR1 LGHDT and CDR2 YNNKEL (reference sequence). The rearrangement links TRBV3-1 (or the pseudogene TRBV3-2) to TRBJ2-7, with D unresolved. The sample was peripheral blood. This TCR was recovered from a woman in her 70s with acute or convalescent COVID-19. The CDR3 is CASSRSTVEQYF. The CDR3 coding sequence is TGTGCCAGCAGCCGATCTACAGTCGAGCAGTACTTC.